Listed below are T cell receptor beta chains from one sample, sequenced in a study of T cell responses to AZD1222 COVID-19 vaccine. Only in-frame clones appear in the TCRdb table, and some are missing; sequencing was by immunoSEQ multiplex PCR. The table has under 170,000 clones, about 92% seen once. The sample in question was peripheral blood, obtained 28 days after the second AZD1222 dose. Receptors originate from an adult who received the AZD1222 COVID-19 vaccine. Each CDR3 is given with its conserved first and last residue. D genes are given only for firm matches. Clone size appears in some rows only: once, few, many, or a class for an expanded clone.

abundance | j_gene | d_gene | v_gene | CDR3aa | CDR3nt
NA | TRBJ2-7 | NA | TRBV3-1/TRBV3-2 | CASSQFGVTYEQYF | TGTGCCAGCAGCCAATTTGGGGTAACCTACGAGCAGTACTTC
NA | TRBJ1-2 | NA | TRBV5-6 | CASSLWTDDYGYTF | TGTGCCAGCAGCTTATGGACAGACGATTATGGCTACACCTTC
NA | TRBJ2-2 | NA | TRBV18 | CASSPLRETGELFF | TGTGCCAGCTCACCACTCAGGGAGACCGGGGAGCTGTTTTTT
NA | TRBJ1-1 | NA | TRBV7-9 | CASSPWTDEAFF | TGTGCCAGCAGCCCTTGGACAGATGAAGCTTTCTTT
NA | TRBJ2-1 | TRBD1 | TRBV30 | CAWTGGNYNEQFF | TGTGCCTGGACAGGGGGTAACTACAATGAGCAGTTCTTC
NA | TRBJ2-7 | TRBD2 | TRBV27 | CASSLTGTSGSRRYEQYF | TGTGCCAGCAGTTTGACCGGGACTAGCGGGAGCCGTCGTTACGAGCAGTACTTC
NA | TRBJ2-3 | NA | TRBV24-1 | CATSELSTDTQYF | TGTGCCACCAGTGAGCTTAGCACAGATACGCAGTATTTT
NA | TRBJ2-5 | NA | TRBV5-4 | CASSLQGDETQYF | TGTGCCAGCAGCTTGCAGGGCGACGAGACCCAGTACTTC
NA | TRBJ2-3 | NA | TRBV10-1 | CASSPSRGVRSSTDTQYF | TGCGCCAGCAGCCCCTCGAGGGGAGTCCGGTCTAGCACAGATACGCAGTATTTT
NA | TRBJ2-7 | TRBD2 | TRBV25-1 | CASSDRETSDEQYF | TGTGCCAGCAGTGACAGGGAGACTAGCGACGAGCAGTACTTC
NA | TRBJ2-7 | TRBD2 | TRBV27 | CASSMTSGAYEQYF | TGTGCCAGCAGCATGACTAGCGGAGCCTACGAGCAGTACTTC
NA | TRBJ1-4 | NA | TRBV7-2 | CASSRGQGEKLFF | TGTGCCAGCAGCCGAGGCCAGGGGGAAAAACTGTTTTTT
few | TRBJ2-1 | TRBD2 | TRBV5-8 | CASSFSGGGNEQFF | TGTGCCAGCAGCTTTAGCGGGGGCGGCAATGAGCAGTTCTTC
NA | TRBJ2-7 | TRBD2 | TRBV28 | CASRGSTSGYEQYF | TGTGCCAGCAGGGGTTCGACTAGCGGCTACGAGCAGTACTTC
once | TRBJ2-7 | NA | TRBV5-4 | CASSLGRDSYEQYF | TGTGCCAGCAGCTTGGGCAGGGACTCCTACGAGCAGTACTTC
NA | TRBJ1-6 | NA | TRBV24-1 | CATRGSRNSPLHF | TGTGCCACCAGGGGTTCAAGAAACTCACCCCTCCACTTT
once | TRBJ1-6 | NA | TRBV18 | CASSKTDSPLHF | TGTGCCAGCTCAAAAACAGATTCACCCCTCCACTTT
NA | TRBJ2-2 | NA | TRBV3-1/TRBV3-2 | CASASRGTSGELFF | TGTGCCAGCGCTAGTAGGGGCACCTCCGGGGAGCTGTTTTTT
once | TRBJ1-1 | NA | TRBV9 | CASSVAGRGRVGEAFF | TGTGCCAGCAGCGTAGCGGGCAGGGGCCGCGTCGGTGAAGCTTTCTTT
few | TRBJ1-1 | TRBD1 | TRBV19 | CASSEGALNTEAFF | TGTGCCAGTAGTGAGGGGGCTTTGAACACTGAAGCTTTCTTT
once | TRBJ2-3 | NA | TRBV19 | CASTPGHANTDTQYF | TGTGCCAGTACTCCGGGACACGCAAACACAGATACGCAGTATTTT
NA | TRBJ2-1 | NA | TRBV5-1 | CASSGGRGGNEQFF | TGCGCCAGCAGCGGCGGACGCGGAGGGAATGAGCAGTTCTTC
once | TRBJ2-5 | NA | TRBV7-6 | CASSPRQMIQETQYF | TGTGCCAGCAGCCCTCGACAGATGATACAAGAGACCCAGTACTTC
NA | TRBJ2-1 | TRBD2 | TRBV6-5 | CASSRLAGDEQFF | TGTGCCAGCAGCCGACTAGCGGGAGACGAGCAGTTCTTC
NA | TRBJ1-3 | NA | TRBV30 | CAWSVRGNTIYF | TGTGCCTGGAGTGTAAGGGGAAACACCATATATTTT
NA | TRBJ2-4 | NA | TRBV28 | CASSLVTGAKNIQYF | TGTGCCAGCAGTTTGGTTACAGGGGCCAAAAACATTCAGTACTTC
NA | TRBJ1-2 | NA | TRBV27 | CASSFGRRYGYTF | TGTGCCAGCAGTTTTGGCCGAAGATATGGCTACACCTTC
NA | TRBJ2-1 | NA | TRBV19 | CASIMDRYEQFF | TGTGCCAGTATCATGGACCGCTATGAGCAGTTCTTC
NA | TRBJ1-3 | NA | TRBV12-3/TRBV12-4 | CASNQRSGNTIYF | TGTGCCAGCAATCAGCGCTCTGGAAACACCATATATTTT
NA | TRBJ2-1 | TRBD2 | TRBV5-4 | CASSLGLAASYNEQFF | TGTGCCAGCAGCCTGGGACTAGCGGCTAGCTACAATGAGCAGTTCTTC
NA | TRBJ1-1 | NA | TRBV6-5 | CASSYEYGETEAFF | TGTGCCAGCAGTTACGAGTACGGTGAGACTGAAGCTTTCTTT
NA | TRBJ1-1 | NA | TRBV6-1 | CASSEVGFHETEAFF | TGTGCCAGCAGTGAAGTGGGATTCCACGAAACTGAAGCTTTCTTT
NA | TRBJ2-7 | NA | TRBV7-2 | CASSLGGVNYEQYF | TGTGCCAGCAGCTTAGGGGGGGTTAACTACGAGCAGTACTTC
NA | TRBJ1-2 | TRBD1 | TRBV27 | CASSVQGTNYGYTF | TGTGCCAGCAGTGTACAGGGGACTAACTATGGCTACACCTTC
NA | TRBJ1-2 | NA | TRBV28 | CASSSPNYGYTF | TGTGCCAGCAGTTCACCTAACTATGGCTACACCTTC
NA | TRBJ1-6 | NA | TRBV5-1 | CASSPGHQTGHLHF | TGCGCCAGCAGCCCGGGACACCAAACAGGCCACCTCCACTTT
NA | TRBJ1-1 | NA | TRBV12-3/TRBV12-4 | CASSQNMNTEAFF | TGTGCCAGCTCACAAAACATGAACACTGAAGCTTTCTTT